The 9 T cell receptor beta chains in this list originate from one sample, sequenced in a study of CD8 T cells in ankylosing spondylitis. Whole-study findings and limits: Among TCR beta sequences, a motif of under 10 highly homologous variants appeared characteristic of ankylosing spondylitis blood.

TCRdb reprocessed the 5' RACE reads with MiXCR, giving one entry per CDR3 protein. In the table there are around 440,000 distinct CDR3 sequences, 17% of which are singletons. These TCRs' antigens remain unknown. Sequencing input: blood, either unsorted or a sorted T cell fraction (not recorded which). The source is a male donor with ankylosing spondylitis.

This clonotype was seen a handful of times. The chain employs TRBV28 and TRBJ2-7, with a weak D call TRBD1 (6 bases). The CDR3 runs 14 residues. The germline V gene encodes CDR1 MDHEN and CDR2 SYDVKM. The V end lost 4 bases, the J end lost 3 bases, and 13 bases lay between the germline ends. The CDR3 region is CASSSDRRNYEQYF. The CDR3 DNA is TGTGCCAGCAGTTCAGACAGGAGAAACTACGAGCAGTACTTC.

The rearrangement links TRBV11-2 to TRBJ2-1, with 10 bases matching TRBD2. This CDR3 region has 19 residues. Germline V gene data show CDR1 as SGHAT and CDR2 as FQNNGV. Trimming cost V 5 bases and J 4 bases; bases outside gene matches: 17. CDR3 nucleotides: TGTGCCAGCAGCATCGACGGGACTAGCGACCACCGGAGGTACAATGAGCAGTTCTTC. It is translated as CASSIDGTSDHRRYNEQFF. Full variable domain (outside the CDR3, taken from reference TRBV11-2 and TRBJ2-1): EAGVAQSPRYKIIEKRQSVAFWCNPISGHATLYWYQQILGQGPKLLIQFQNNGVVDDSQLPKDRFSAERLKGVDSTLKIQPAKLEDSAVYLCASSIDGTSDHRRYNEQFFGPGTRLTVL.

The J gene is TRBJ2-7, the V gene TRBV20-1, with D perhaps TRBD1 or TRBD2 (5 bases each). The V and J ends lost 2 bases and 4 bases respectively, with 15 bases between them. CDR1 and CDR2 (germline): DFQATT, SNEGSKA (reference sequence). The CDR3 has 14 amino acids. CDR3 region: CSARKTGTGYEQYF. As DNA, the CDR3 is TGCAGTGCTAGAAAAACCGGGACCGGGTACGAGCAGTACTTC.

This clonotype has more than one count but fewer than ten. The chain couples TRBV20-1 to TRBJ2-1; TRBD2 agrees at 11 bases. Looked up from germline, CDR1 is DFQATT and CDR2 is SNEGSKA (reference sequence). V gave up 8 bases and J gave up 10 bases; unmatched junction bases: 10. This CDR3 is built from 13 residues. The CDR3 DNA reads TGCAGTACTTTAGCGGGGGGGCCTGGCGAGCAGTTCTTC. It specifies CSTLAGGPGEQFF.

The gene calls are TRBV19 and TRBJ2-2; TRBD1 agrees at 8 bases. The germline CDR1 and CDR2 sequences are LNHDA and SQIVND (reference sequence). The CDR3 spans 16 residues. V was clipped by 7 bases and J by 6 bases; unmatched bases: 13. CDR3 sequence: CASTSAGGLGSGELFF. For the CDR3, the DNA is TGTGCCAGTACCTCCGCAGGGGGCCTTGGTTCCGGGGAGCTGTTTTTT.

At least ten counts were recorded for this clonotype. The chain links TRBV10-3 to TRBJ2-7, with D possibly TRBD1 on 7 matching bases. The V end was cut by 6 bases, the J end by 6 bases, with 21 bases between. The CDR3 is 15 residues long. Germline CDR1 is ENHRY and CDR2 is SYGVKD. CDR3 in DNA: TGTGCCATCAGCCCCATGCGGGACAGCTCTATCGAGCAGTACTTC. Translation: CAISPMRDSSIEQYF.

Ten or more counts support this clonotype. The chain couples TRBV29-1 to TRBJ2-1; no definite D call. This CDR3 comprises 12 residues. V was trimmed by 2 bases and J by 6 bases, leaving 8 bases between them. Germline assignment: CDR1 SQVTM and CDR2 ANQGSEA. CDR3 protein: CSVESAFNEQFF. CDR3 DNA sequence: TGCAGCGTTGAAAGTGCCTTCAATGAGCAGTTCTTC.

V usage is TRBV2 and J usage is TRBJ2-7; D is possibly TRBD2 (5 bases). Trimming shortened V by 1 base and J by 5 bases, and 15 bases separated the two germline ends. This CDR3 is 15 amino acids long. Germline-derived CDR1 and CDR2 are SNHLY and FYNNEI. The CDR3 DNA reads as TGTGCCAGCAGTGAAGGCGGACTGCCCCTCCACGAGCAGTACTTC. Translation gives CASSEGGLPLHEQYF.

The V and J genes are TRBV6-5 and TRBJ2-5, with D perhaps TRBD1 or TRBD2 (5 bases each). This CDR3 is 15 amino acids long. The V end was cut by 0 bases, the J end by 5 bases, with 13 bases between. Germline assignment: CDR1 MNHEY and CDR2 SVGAGI. The CDR3 nucleotides are TGTGCCAGCAGTTACTCAACGAGGGGTAGGGAGACCCAGTACTTC. It codes for CASSYSTRGRETQYF.